The 2 T cell receptor beta chains listed next were all sequenced from one sample in a study of Tregs in tolerant kidney transplant recipients. Profiled with immunoSEQ multiplex PCR; TCRdb holds only in-frame clones, not every one. The listing records thousands of clones. Mixed chimerism was transient after nonmyeloablative marrow transplants from related graft donors. The sample in question was CD4+ T cells from blood (PBMCs), obtained 6 months after the transplant. The source of these receptors is a human patient who received a combined kidney and bone marrow transplant. The graft donor may account for some of the T cells.

Frequency places this clone as medium-sized (0.01 to 0.1%). The read halts 3 residues ahead of the CDR3 end, with the missing end drawn from the germline J gene. This chain uses TRBV7-2 with TRBJ1-5; no definite D call. The V and J ends lost 2 bases and 7 bases respectively, with 6 bases between them. The CDR3 sequence is 12 residues long. CDR1 and CDR2 (germline): SGHTA, FQGNSA. The sequenced CDR3 bases are TGTGCCAGCAGCTTAATGGGCCAGCCC. It yields the protein CASSLMGQP. The whole CDR3 reads CASSLMGQPQHF.

About this clone: The read terminates 3 residues before the CDR3 end, so the remaining end is supplied by the germline J gene. The chain combines TRBV9 with TRBJ1-1; D gene ambiguous. Germline CDR1 is SGDLS and CDR2 is YYNGEE. V was clipped by 0 bases and J by 1 base, with 4 bases between them. The CDR3 length is 13 residues. The CDR3: CASSVGRNTEAFF. Partial CDR3 DNA: TGTGCCAGCAGCGTAGGCAGGAACACTGAA.